The 15 T cell receptor beta chains below come from one sample, sequenced in a study of T cell responses to AZD1222 COVID-19 vaccine (dated by TCRdb to the early 2020s). The time point label for this specimen denotes: about 28 days (+/-7) after the second vaccine dose. Library preparation employed the immunoSEQ multiplex PCR assay. TCRdb retrieved this table from immuneACCESS and kept in-frame rearrangements only. Not all clones are present; in checked studies, unresolved V genes account for under half, and no reason is known for the remainder. The sample table shows 110,000 to 150,000 clones, and 92% are seen once. The ten largest make up around 3.3% of the sample. The material sequenced was peripheral blood, taken 28 days after the second AZD1222 dose. The receptors were sampled from an adult who received the AZD1222 COVID-19 vaccine.

The gene calls are TRBV2 and TRBJ1-5; TRBD1 is a possible D gene (5 bases). This CDR3 comprises 13 residues. CDR1 and CDR2 (germline): SNHLY, FYNNEI. Trimming removed 7 bases from V and 5 bases from J, with 12 bases in between. CDR3: CASMATGDQPQHF. CDR3 nucleotides: TGTGCCAGCATGGCAACGGGGGATCAGCCCCAGCATTTT.

V and J are TRBV4-3 and TRBJ1-5; TRBD1 might be the D (5 bases). Trimming removed 0 bases from V and 3 bases from J, with 12 bases in between. This CDR3 has 16 amino acids. Germline V gene data show CDR1 as LGHNA and CDR2 as YSLEER. Here the CDR3 reads CASSQDVKQVNQPQHF. In nucleotides, the CDR3 is TGCGCCAGCAGCCAAGATGTAAAACAGGTCAATCAGCCCCAGCATTTT.

V gene TRBV19 combines with J gene TRBJ2-5; 8 nucleotides match TRBD2. J was trimmed by 4 bases and V by 3 bases; bases with no gene match: 4. The CDR3 is made up of 14 amino acids. Germline CDR1 reads LNHDA; CDR2 reads SQIVND (reference sequence). The CDR3 nucleotides are TGTGCCAGTAGTATTACTAGCGGAGGAGAGACCCAGTACTTC. Translating gives CASSITSGGETQYF.

The genes are TRBV2 and TRBJ2-5; the D gene is possibly TRBD2 (5 bases). CDR3 length equals 13 residues. The V gene's germline CDR1 is SNHLY and CDR2 FYNNEI. Between the trimmed V and J ends, which lost 2 bases and 5 bases, there was a span of 9 bases. The CDR3 here is CASSELGEETQYF. CDR3 nucleotides: TGTGCCAGCAGTGAACTGGGAGAGGAGACCCAGTACTTC.

This chain joins TRBV7-2 and TRBJ1-3; possibly TRBD1 for D (5 bases). Germline assignment: CDR1 SGHTA and CDR2 FQGNSA. V was trimmed by 1 base and J by 0 bases, leaving 7 bases between them. There are 15 residues in the CDR3. The DNA for the CDR3 is TGTGCCAGCAGCTTAGTGGGGGGCTCTGGAAACACCATATATTTT. Its protein product is CASSLVGGSGNTIYF.

The chain employs TRBV9 and TRBJ2-2, with 8 bases matching TRBD2. With V trimmed by 2 bases and J by 10 bases, 1 base remained unmatched. The CDR3 totals 12 residues. Germline V gene data show CDR1 as SGDLS and CDR2 as YYNGEE. DNA for the CDR3: TGTGCCAGCAGCGTCGGGGGGGAGGAGCTGTTTTTT. This encodes CASSVGGEELFF.

The rearrangement uses TRBV11-2 and TRBJ1-2; weak D call: TRBD1 (5 bases). The CDR3 is 14 residues long. CDR1 is SGHAT and CDR2 is FQNNGV in the germline V gene. The V and J ends lost 4 bases and 5 bases respectively, with 14 bases between them. The CDR3, as DNA: TGTGCCAGCAGCTCTAGCGGGACTCGATATGGCTACACCTTC. This sequence encodes CASSSSGTRYGYTF.

The chain links TRBV14 to TRBJ2-1; D unclear. Germline CDR1 reads SGHDN; CDR2 reads FVKESK. This CDR3 contains 14 residues. V lost 0 bases and J 7 bases, leaving 10 bases between the germline ends. The CDR3 region is CASSQDGRKNEQFF. CDR3 in DNA: TGTGCCAGCAGCCAAGATGGGCGGAAAAATGAGCAGTTCTTC.

This clone was seen once. J is TRBJ2-7 and V is TRBV13; TRBD1 might be the D (6 bases). The CDR3 spans 12 residues. V lost 5 bases and J 6 bases, leaving 11 bases between the germline ends. Per the germline V gene, CDR1 is PRHDT and CDR2 is FYEKMQ (reference sequence). Here the CDR3 DNA reads TGTGCCAGCAGCCCCAGGGGTAGCGAGCAGTACTTC. This encodes CASSPRGSEQYF.

The chain joins TRBV5-4 to TRBJ1-1, with 7 bases that match TRBD1. Germline V gives CDR1 SGHNT, CDR2 YYREEE (reference sequence). The CDR3 has 14 residues. V dropped 4 bases and J dropped 0; count of bases not matched to a gene: 3. DNA of the CDR3: TGTGCCAGCAGCCCAGGGGGGATGAACACTGAAGCTTTCTTT. Amino acids: CASSPGGMNTEAFF.

V usage is TRBV28 and J usage is TRBJ2-1; 7 bases agree with TRBD2. Germline CDR1 and CDR2: MDHEN and SYDVKM. CDR3 size: 16 residues. V dropped 2 bases and J dropped 8; count of bases not matched to a gene: 12. CDR3 protein: CASSLGGRGRTYEQFF. The CDR3 coding sequence is TGTGCCAGCAGTTTAGGAGGGAGGGGACGGACTTATGAGCAGTTCTTC.

The chain recombines TRBV30 with TRBJ1-6, with 8 bases matching TRBD1. V shed 3 bases and J 10 bases; nucleotides not matched to a gene: 8. CDR3 length: 14 amino acids. The V gene's germline CDR1 is GTSNPN and CDR2 SVGIG (reference sequence). DNA of the CDR3: TGTGCCTGGAGCAGAGACAGGGGAAACTCACCCCTCCACTTT. Translated, it gives CAWSRDRGNSPLHF.

The chain couples TRBV7-2 to TRBJ2-4; D remains ambiguous. The V end was cut by 1 base, the J end by 0 bases, with 13 bases between. The CDR3 is made up of 17 amino acids. Germline V lookup: CDR1 SGHTA, CDR2 FQGNSA. CDR3: CASSLGPRIIAKNIQYF. The CDR3 DNA is TGTGCCAGCAGCTTAGGGCCGAGGATTATAGCCAAAAACATTCAGTACTTC.

The chain joins TRBV2 to TRBJ1-2, with 8 bases fitting TRBD1. Germline V CDR1 and CDR2: SNHLY, FYNNEI. The V segment lost 6 bases and the J segment 2 bases; nucleotides outside the gene matches: 2. The CDR3 runs 13 residues. The CDR3 nucleotides read TGTGCCAGCAGGGGACAGGAGAACTATGGCTACACCTTC. This translates into CASRGQENYGYTF.

V is TRBV28 and J is TRBJ1-4, with unresolved D. The V end was cut by 5 bases, the J end by 10 bases, with 5 bases between. The CDR3 runs 10 residues. Germline CDR1 is MDHEN and CDR2 is SYDVKM. The CDR3, as DNA: TGTGCCAGCAGTCTCCTAAAACTGTTTTTT. Encoded protein: CASSLLKLFF.